The 30 T cell receptor beta chains reported below all come from one sample, sequenced in a study of lymphopenia after photon versus proton radiotherapy. Profiled with immunoSEQ multiplex PCR; TCRdb holds only in-frame clones, not every one. The sample consists of roughly 53,000 clones, around 88% of them appearing once. The sequencing here drew on peripheral blood, taken from a patient treated with photon-based radiotherapy. These receptors came from a man aged 45-65 years with gastric cancer.

The rearrangement joins TRBV28 to TRBJ1-2, with 8 bases identical to TRBD1. Germline assignment: CDR1 MDHEN and CDR2 SYDVKM. The CDR3 has 15 amino acids. V gave up 5 bases and J gave up 0 bases; unmatched junction bases: 5. The CDR3 DNA is TGTGCCAGCAGTCCTTCACAGGGGGCTAACTATGGCTACACCTTC. It yields the protein CASSPSQGANYGYTF.

V is TRBV5-1 and J is TRBJ2-1; maybe TRBD2 (5 bases). Germline V lookup: CDR1 SGHRS, CDR2 YFSETQ. The V and J ends lost 0 bases and 6 bases respectively, with 10 bases between them. There are 14 residues in the CDR3. CDR3: CASSLGLAINEQFF. CDR3 in DNA: TGCGCCAGCAGCTTGGGTCTAGCAATCAATGAGCAGTTCTTC.

J is TRBJ1-3 and V is TRBV9; D is perhaps TRBD1 (6 bases). Trimming pared 0 bases from V and 4 bases from J, leaving 11 bases between. Germline V gene sequence: CDR1 SGDLS, CDR2 YYNGEE. This CDR3 has 15 amino acids. The CDR3 sequence is CASSVDGGQGNTIYF. CDR3 nucleotides: TGTGCCAGCAGCGTAGATGGGGGGCAGGGAAACACCATATATTTT.

This chain links TRBV18 with TRBJ2-7; 7 positions match TRBD1. CDR3 size: 12 residues. The V gene's germline CDR1 is KGHSH and CDR2 LQKENI. The V gene end was trimmed by 4 bases and the J gene end by 7 bases; junction bases not matched to a gene: 4. This chain's CDR3 is CASSLDREEQYF. CDR3 nucleotides: TGTGCCAGCTCACTCGACAGGGAAGAGCAGTACTTC. The variable domain in full, completed from reference TRBV18 and TRBJ2-7, reads NAGVMQNPRHLVRRRGQEARLRCSPMKGHSHVYWYRQLPEEGLKFMVYLQKENIIDESGMPKERFSAEFPKEGPSILRIQQVVRGDSAAYFCASSLDREEQYFGPGTRLTVT.

This CDR3 is CASSSGLASFPYEQYF. For the CDR3, the DNA is TGTGCCAGCAGCTCAGGACTAGCGAGTTTCCCCTACGAGCAGTACTTC. The chain uses TRBV7-8 and TRBJ2-7, with 9 bases that match TRBD2. CDR3 size: 16 residues. Germline V gene lookup returns CDR1 SGHVS and CDR2 FQNEAQ. Trimming removed 4 bases from V and 2 bases from J; junction bases left unmatched: 9.

This clone was detected only once. V is TRBV6-1 and J is TRBJ2-6; 7 bases fit TRBD2. Germline V lookup: CDR1 MNHNS, CDR2 SASEGT. Trimming cost V 5 bases and J 2 bases; bases outside gene matches: 3. This CDR3 is built from 15 residues. This CDR3 is CASSRGVTGANVLTF. The DNA for the CDR3 is TGTGCCAGCAGTCGGGGGGTCACTGGGGCCAACGTCCTGACTTTC.

The V and J genes are TRBV6-4 and TRBJ2-2; perhaps TRBD2 as D (5 bases). The CDR3 covers 16 residues. Germline V gene sequence: CDR1 MRHNA, CDR2 SNTAGT. Trimming left V 0 bases short and J 0 bases short, with 8 bases between. The CDR3 reads CASSDSSVSNTGELFF. CDR3 in DNA: TGTGCCAGCAGTGACTCTAGCGTATCGAACACCGGGGAGCTGTTTTTT.

The J gene is TRBJ2-5, the V gene TRBV4-2; no clear D gene. CDR3 length equals 14 residues. V lost 1 base, J lost 0 bases, and 6 bases lay in between. The germline V gene encodes CDR1 LGHNA and CDR2 YNFKEQ. For the CDR3, the DNA is TGTGCCAGCAGCCAAGGGGCAAACCAAGAGACCCAGTACTTC. This encodes CASSQGANQETQYF.

This clone was observed once. The rearrangement uses TRBV6-1 and TRBJ1-2; D gene ambiguous. In germline, CDR1 is MNHNS, CDR2 SASEGT. V lost 5 bases and J 0 bases, leaving 13 bases between the germline ends. CDR3 length: 15 amino acids. This chain's CDR3 is CASSTGVTPNYGYTF. CDR3 in DNA: TGTGCCAGCAGTACCGGAGTCACCCCTAACTATGGCTACACCTTC.

The J gene is TRBJ2-7, the V gene TRBV4-3, with TRBD1 as a possible D gene (5 bases). The CDR3 totals 14 residues. CDR1 LGHNA and CDR2 YSLEER come from the germline V gene. Trimming shortened V by 0 bases and J by 7 bases, and 13 bases separated the two germline ends. Written as DNA, the CDR3 is TGCGCCAGCAGCCAAGACCAGGGATATGAGGAGCAGTACTTC. It yields the protein CASSQDQGYEEQYF.

The chain couples TRBV27 to TRBJ2-3, with no clear D. The CDR3 spans 14 residues. CDR1 is MNHEY and CDR2 is SMNVEV in the germline V gene (reference sequence). V lost 2 bases and J lost 4, with 10 bases in between. The CDR3 coding sequence is TGTGCCAGCAGTTTAGTCCAGGTGCCAGATACGCAGTATTTT. The encoded protein is CASSLVQVPDTQYF.

The chain combines TRBV10-1 with TRBJ2-7; unclear D gene. The length of the CDR3 is 13 residues. Germline lookup yields CDR1 WNHNN and CDR2 SYGVQD (reference sequence). Trimming removed 5 bases from V and 0 bases from J, with 8 bases in between. The CDR3 nucleotides read TGCGCCAGCAGTAAGGCCAGCTCCTACGAGCAGTACTTC. The encoded protein is CASSKASSYEQYF.

The chain joins TRBV7-6 to TRBJ2-7; 12 bases are shared with TRBD2. CDR3 length: 16 residues. Germline V CDR1 and CDR2: SGHVS, FNYEAQ. J lost 0 bases, V lost 5 bases, and 5 bases had no gene match. The DNA for the CDR3 is TGTGCCAGCAGCCCTCGGACTAGCGGGACCTCCTACGAGCAGTACTTC. Its translation: CASSPRTSGTSYEQYF.

The rearrangement uses TRBV5-5 and TRBJ1-3; no clear D gene. This CDR3 has 15 residues. The germline V and J ends were trimmed by 1 base and 0 bases, with 8 bases remaining between them. Germline V gene lookup returns CDR1 SGHKS and CDR2 YYEKEE (reference sequence). Here the CDR3 DNA reads TGTGCCAGCAGCTTGAAAACAGCCTCTGGAAACACCATATATTTT. Its protein is CASSLKTASGNTIYF.

The chain has TRBV10-2 and TRBJ2-1; 9 nucleotides align to TRBD1. The germline V gene has CDR1 WSHSY and CDR2 SAAADI. The CDR3 contains 16 residues. Trimming removed 7 bases from V and 7 bases from J; junction bases left unmatched: 14. The CDR3 sequence is CASTQYYRGPGNEQFF. CDR3 bases: TGCGCCAGCACCCAATATTACAGGGGGCCGGGGAATGAGCAGTTCTTC.

The chain couples TRBV28 to TRBJ2-7, with TRBD1 as a possible D gene (6 bases). The length of the CDR3 is 17 residues. Germline V gene lookup returns CDR1 MDHEN and CDR2 SYDVKM. V was clipped by 6 bases and J by 2 bases, with 23 bases between them. The CDR3 DNA follows: TGTGCCAGCAGACCGAGTTCCGGACAGTGGAGTACCTACGAGCAGTACTTC. It encodes CASRPSSGQWSTYEQYF.

The CDR3 region has the DNA TGTGCCAGCAGCCCCAAAGCTAGCGGGAGGGCCGCTGGAGAGACCCAGTACTTC. Residues: CASSPKASGRAAGETQYF. V usage is TRBV7-6 and J usage is TRBJ2-5, with 12 bases identical to TRBD2. The CDR3 covers 18 residues. The trim removed 5 bases at V and 4 bases at J, leaving 14 bases unmatched. Germline lookup yields CDR1 SGHVS and CDR2 FNYEAQ.

V is TRBV5-4 and J is TRBJ1-4, with TRBD1 as a possible D gene (5 bases). CDR1 and CDR2 from the germline V gene are SGHNT and YYREEE (reference sequence). The CDR3 totals 15 residues. Deletions cut 0 bases from V and 5 bases from J, with 11 bases between. The CDR3 nucleotides are TGTGCCAGCAGCTTGGCCCAGTCAGGGAATGAAAAACTGTTTTTT. Its translation is CASSLAQSGNEKLFF. The full variable domain, rest sourced from reference TRBV5-4 and TRBJ1-4, is ETGVTQSPTHLIKTRGQQVTLRCSSQSGHNTVSWYQQALGQGPQFIFQYYREEENGRGNFPPRFSGLQFPNYSSELNVNALELDDSALYLCASSLAQSGNEKLFFGSGTQLSVL.

This chain uses TRBV5-4 with TRBJ2-1, with a tentative D call TRBD1 (6 bases). Germline lookup yields CDR1 SGHNT and CDR2 YYREEE (reference sequence). Trimming took 0 bases from V and 2 from J, leaving 15 bases between them. The CDR3 has 17 amino acids. The CDR3 coding sequence is TGTGCCAGCAGCTTGGTAGGGCAGGGGAGAGCCTACAATGAGCAGTTCTTC. Protein sequence: CASSLVGQGRAYNEQFF.

This rearrangement joins TRBV11-3 to TRBJ2-1; 8 bases map to TRBD1. Germline assignment: CDR1 SGHNT and CDR2 YENEEA. This CDR3 comprises 15 residues. J gave up 5 bases and V 5 bases, and 8 bases lay outside the gene matches. The CDR3 sequence is CASSVGTGPNNEQFF. In nucleotides, the CDR3 is TGTGCCAGCAGCGTCGGGACAGGCCCTAACAATGAGCAGTTCTTC.

This clone occurred a few times. The rearrangement links TRBV11-2 to TRBJ2-7; TRBD2 agrees at 13 bases. Germline assignment: CDR1 SGHAT and CDR2 FQNNGV. The length of the CDR3 is 16 residues. V gave up 5 bases and J gave up 3 bases; unmatched junction bases: 7. CDR3 coding DNA: TGTGCCAGCAGCCTTATCAGGACTAGCGGGAGCTACGAGCAGTACTTC. Residues: CASSLIRTSGSYEQYF.

The chain combines TRBV2 with TRBJ2-1; TRBD2 might be the D (5 bases). The germline V gene has CDR1 SNHLY and CDR2 FYNNEI. The CDR3 has 16 residues. Trimming left V 3 bases short and J 2 bases short, with 14 bases between. CDR3 residues: CASSDLLGAPYNEQFF. CDR3 DNA: TGTGCCAGCAGTGACTTGTTGGGAGCCCCCTACAATGAGCAGTTCTTC. Full variable domain (outside the CDR3, taken from reference TRBV2 and TRBJ2-1): EPEVTQTPSHQVTQMGQEVILRCVPISNHLYFYWYRQILGQKVEFLVSFYNNEISEKSEIFDDQFSVERPDGSNFTLKIRSTKLEDSAMYFCASSDLLGAPYNEQFFGPGTRLTVL.

V is TRBV30 and J is TRBJ2-2; D may be TRBD2 (6 bases). Looked up from germline, CDR1 is GTSNPN and CDR2 is SVGIG (reference sequence). This CDR3 is 14 amino acids long. V dropped 4 bases and J dropped 5 bases, with 14 bases sitting between them. CDR3 nucleotide sequence: TGTGCCTGGAATTGGGGGACTCAAACCGGGGAGCTGTTTTTT. This gives the protein CAWNWGTQTGELFF.

Only a few counts were recorded for this clone. The J gene is TRBJ1-4, the V gene TRBV2; the D gene is possibly TRBD1 (6 bases). Germline V gives CDR1 SNHLY, CDR2 FYNNEI. V lost 6 bases to trimming and J lost 4 bases, with 12 bases between them. The CDR3 runs 14 residues. CDR3 in amino acids: CASRLTGVNEKLFF. Written as DNA, the CDR3 is TGTGCCAGCAGATTGACAGGCGTTAATGAAAAACTGTTTTTT.

DNA for the CDR3: TGTGCCAGCAGTTACTCGATTGGGGGGGGGCCAGATACGCAGTATTTT. Translation: CASSYSIGGGPDTQYF. V is TRBV6-5 and J is TRBJ2-3; maybe TRBD2 (7 bases). Deletions cut 0 bases from V and 4 bases from J, with 14 bases between. Germline CDR1 and CDR2: MNHEY and SVGAGI. The CDR3 is 16 residues long.

The chain uses TRBV10-3 and TRBJ2-2; 7 positions match TRBD1. Germline values: CDR1 ENHRY, CDR2 SYGVKD. CDR3 length: 16 amino acids. V shed 0 bases and J 3 bases; nucleotides not matched to a gene: 4. In nucleotides, the CDR3 is TGTGCCATCAGTGAGTCGAGGGGGCTGGACACCGGGGAGCTGTTTTTT. It translates to CAISESRGLDTGELFF.

The chain joins TRBV7-2 to TRBJ1-5; D remains ambiguous. V gave up 1 base and J gave up 0 bases, with 7 bases separating them. Germline V gives CDR1 SGHTA, CDR2 FQGNSA. This CDR3 region has 15 residues. DNA for the CDR3: TGTGCCAGCAGCTTAGGTGGCATTAGCAATCAGCCCCAGCATTTT. This translates into CASSLGGISNQPQHF.

The rearrangement links TRBV18 to TRBJ2-5; no firm D call. Trimming stripped 6 bases from V and 2 bases from J, with 25 bases between. The CDR3 extends over 18 amino acids. Germline V lookup: CDR1 KGHSH, CDR2 LQKENI. CDR3 nucleotides: TGTGCCAGCTCTCTAAACACTGGATTCGGTAACTCACAAGAGACCCAGTACTTC. It is translated as CASSLNTGFGNSQETQYF.

V is TRBV30 and J is TRBJ1-4; D possibly corresponds to TRBD1 (5 bases). V dropped 2 bases and J dropped 3 bases, with 10 bases sitting between them. Per the germline V gene, CDR1 is GTSNPN and CDR2 is SVGIG (reference sequence). The CDR3 sequence is 14 residues long. The CDR3 protein is CAWSQGAANEKLFF. The DNA for the CDR3 is TGTGCCTGGAGTCAAGGGGCAGCTAATGAAAAACTGTTTTTT.

The chain employs TRBV18 and TRBJ1-4; TRBD1 aligns across 9 bases. The CDR3 contains 15 residues. Germline V CDR1 and CDR2: KGHSH, LQKENI. V was clipped by 2 bases and J by 8 bases; unmatched bases: 6. The CDR3 is CASSPGGQGSEKLFF. CDR3 nucleotide sequence: TGTGCCAGCTCACCAGGCGGACAGGGGAGCGAAAAACTGTTTTTT.